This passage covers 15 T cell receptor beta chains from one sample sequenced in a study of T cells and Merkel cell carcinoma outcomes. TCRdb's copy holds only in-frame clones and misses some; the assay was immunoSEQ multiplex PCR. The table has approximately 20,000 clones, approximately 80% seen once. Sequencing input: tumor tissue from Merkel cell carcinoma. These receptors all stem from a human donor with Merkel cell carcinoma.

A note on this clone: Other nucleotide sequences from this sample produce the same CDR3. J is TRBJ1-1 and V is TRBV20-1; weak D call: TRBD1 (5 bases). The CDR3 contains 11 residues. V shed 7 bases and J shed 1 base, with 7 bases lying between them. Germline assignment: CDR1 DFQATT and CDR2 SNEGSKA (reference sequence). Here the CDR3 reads CSGGPNTEAFF. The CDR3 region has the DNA TGCAGTGGGGGCCCGAACACTGAAGCTTTCTTT.

The CDR3 is CASSLITSGGYEQYF. The CDR3 bases are TGTGCCAGCAGCTTAATCACTAGCGGGGGCTACGAGCAGTACTTC. The V call is TRBV11-1, the J call TRBJ2-7, with 11 bases aligning to TRBD2. From germline, CDR1 is SGHAT and CDR2 FQDESV (reference sequence). The length of the CDR3 is 15 residues. V lost 2 bases, J lost 3 bases, and 3 bases stayed unmatched.

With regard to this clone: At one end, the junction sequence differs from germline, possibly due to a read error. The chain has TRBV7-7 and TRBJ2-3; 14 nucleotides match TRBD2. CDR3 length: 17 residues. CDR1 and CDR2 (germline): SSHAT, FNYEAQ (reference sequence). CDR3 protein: CASSPTGTSGGTDTQYF. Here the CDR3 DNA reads TGTGCTAGCAGCCCCACCGGGACTAGCGGGGGAACAGATACGCAGTATTTT.

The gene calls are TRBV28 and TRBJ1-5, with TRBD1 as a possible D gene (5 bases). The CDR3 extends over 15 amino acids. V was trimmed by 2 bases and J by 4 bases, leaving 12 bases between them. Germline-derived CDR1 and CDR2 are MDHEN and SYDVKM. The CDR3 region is CASSLRSAGNQPQHF. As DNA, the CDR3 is TGTGCCAGCAGTTTACGGTCCGCAGGGAATCAGCCCCAGCATTTT. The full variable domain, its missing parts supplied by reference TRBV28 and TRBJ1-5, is DVKVTQSSRYLVKRTGEKVFLECVQDMDHENMFWYRQDPGLGLRLIYFSYDVKMKEKGDIPEGYSVSREKKERFSLILESASTNQTSMYLCASSLRSAGNQPQHFGDGTRLSIL.

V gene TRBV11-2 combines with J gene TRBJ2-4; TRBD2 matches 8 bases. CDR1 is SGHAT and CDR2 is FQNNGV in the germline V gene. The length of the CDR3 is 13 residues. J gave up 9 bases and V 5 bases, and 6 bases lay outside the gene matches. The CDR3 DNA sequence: TGTGCCAGCAGCCGCGGGGGGCAGGGCATTCAGTACTTC. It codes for CASSRGGQGIQYF.

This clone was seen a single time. CDR3 protein: CASIYQGLNTEAFF. In nucleotides, the CDR3 is TGTGCCAGCATCTATCAGGGCCTGAACACTGAAGCTTTCTTT. The chain employs TRBV7-9 and TRBJ1-1; tentatively, D is TRBD1 (5 bases). The length of the CDR3 is 14 residues. Germline V CDR1 and CDR2: SEHNR, FQNEAQ (reference sequence). Trimming removed 7 bases from V and 0 bases from J, with 12 bases in between.

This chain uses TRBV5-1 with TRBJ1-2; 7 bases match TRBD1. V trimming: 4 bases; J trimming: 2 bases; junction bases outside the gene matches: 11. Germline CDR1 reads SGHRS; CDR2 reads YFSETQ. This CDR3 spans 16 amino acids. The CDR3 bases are TGCGCCAGCAGCCCCCCCCCGGGAGGGGGCAACTATGGCTACACCTTC. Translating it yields CASSPPPGGGNYGYTF.

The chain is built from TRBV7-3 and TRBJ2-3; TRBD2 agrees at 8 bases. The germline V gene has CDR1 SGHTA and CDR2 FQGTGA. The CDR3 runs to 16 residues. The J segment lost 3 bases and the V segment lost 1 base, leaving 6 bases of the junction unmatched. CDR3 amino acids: CASSLIGTRRTDTQYF. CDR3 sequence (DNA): TGTGCCAGCAGCTTAATAGGGACTAGGCGGACAGATACGCAGTATTTT.

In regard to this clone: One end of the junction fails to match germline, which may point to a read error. The CDR3 is CASSPEGQGYQPQHF. CDR3 DNA: TGTGCTAGCTCACCAGAGGGACAGGGGTATCAGCCCCAGCATTTT. The rearrangement links TRBV18 to TRBJ1-5; the match to TRBD1 covers 10 bases. The germline gives CDR1 KGHSH, CDR2 LQKENI. The CDR3 is 15 amino acids.

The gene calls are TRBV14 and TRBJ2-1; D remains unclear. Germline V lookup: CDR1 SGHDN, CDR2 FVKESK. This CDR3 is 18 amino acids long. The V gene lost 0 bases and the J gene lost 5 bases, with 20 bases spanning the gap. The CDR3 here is CASSQEGPVGSINNEQFF. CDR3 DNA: TGTGCCAGCAGCCAAGAAGGTCCAGTAGGGTCCATAAACAATGAGCAGTTCTTC.

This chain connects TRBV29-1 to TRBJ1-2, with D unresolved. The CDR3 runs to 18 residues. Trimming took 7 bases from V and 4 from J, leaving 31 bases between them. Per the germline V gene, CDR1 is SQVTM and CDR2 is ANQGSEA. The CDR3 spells CSDGRYQDLESSGYGYTF. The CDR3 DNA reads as TGCAGCGATGGAAGGTACCAGGACCTCGAGTCTTCCGGCTATGGCTACACCTTC.

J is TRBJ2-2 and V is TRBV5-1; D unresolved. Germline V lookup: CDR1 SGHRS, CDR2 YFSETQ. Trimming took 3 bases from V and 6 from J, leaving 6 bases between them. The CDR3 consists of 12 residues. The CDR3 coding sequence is TGCGCCAGCAGCTCCCATTCCGGGGAGCTGTTTTTT. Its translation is CASSSHSGELFF.

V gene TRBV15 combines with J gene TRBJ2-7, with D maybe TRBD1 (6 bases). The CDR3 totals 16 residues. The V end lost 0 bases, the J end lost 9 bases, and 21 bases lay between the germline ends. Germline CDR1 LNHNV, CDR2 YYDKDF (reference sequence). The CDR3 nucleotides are TGTGCCACCAGCAGAGATTTCGGGACACCCGCACGCGGGCAGTACTTC. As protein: CATSRDFGTPARGQYF.

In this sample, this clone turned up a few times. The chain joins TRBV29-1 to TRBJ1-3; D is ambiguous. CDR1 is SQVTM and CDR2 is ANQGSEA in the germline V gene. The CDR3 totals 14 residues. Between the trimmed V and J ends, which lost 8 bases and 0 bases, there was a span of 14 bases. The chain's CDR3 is CSLQTANSGNTIYF. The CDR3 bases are TGCAGCCTTCAGACCGCGAACTCTGGAAACACCATATATTTT.

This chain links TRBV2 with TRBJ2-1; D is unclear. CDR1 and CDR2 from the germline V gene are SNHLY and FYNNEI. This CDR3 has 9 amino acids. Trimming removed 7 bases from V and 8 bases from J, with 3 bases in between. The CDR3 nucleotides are TGTGCCAGCAAAGATGAGCAGTTCTTC. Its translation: CASKDEQFF.